The 17 T cell receptor beta chains below come from one sample, sequenced in a study of blood T cell repertoires in COVID-19. The assay was immunoSEQ multiplex PCR, and TCRdb's table has in-frame clones only and misses some. This sample has approximately 240,000 clones, with 65% to 85% found just once. Input material: peripheral blood. The receptors come from a woman aged 25 to 39 with COVID-19, enrolled during active disease.

V is TRBV19 and J is TRBJ1-2; the D gene is possibly TRBD1 (5 bases). Germline CDR1 is LNHDA and CDR2 is SQIVND (reference sequence). This CDR3 spans 16 amino acids. Trimming removed 0 bases at V and 4 bases at J, with 15 bases between. CDR3 DNA sequence: TGTGCCAGTAGTATAGATCTGGAACAGGCTACCTATGGCTACACCTTC. Residues: CASSIDLEQATYGYTF. Full variable domain (remainder filled in from reference TRBV19 and TRBJ1-2): DGGITQSPKYLFRKEGQNVTLSCEQNLNHDAMYWYRQDPGQGLRLIYYSQIVNDFQKGDIAEGYSVSREKKESFPLTVTSAQKNPTAFYLCASSIDLEQATYGYTFGSGTRLTVV.

The chain employs TRBV24-1 and TRBJ1-1, with D tentatively TRBD1 (5 bases). Trimming pared 9 bases from V and 5 bases from J, leaving 15 bases between. There are 13 residues in the CDR3. Germline V gene data show CDR1 as KGHDR and CDR2 as SFDVKD. DNA of the CDR3: TGTGCCACCTCCGATGGGGGGGGGACTGAAGCTTTCTTT. Protein: CATSDGGGTEAFF.

This chain connects TRBV7-8 to TRBJ2-2, with a weak D call TRBD2 (5 bases). CDR3 size: 15 residues. Between the trimmed V and J ends, which lost 5 bases and 5 bases, there was a span of 15 bases. Germline V gene lookup returns CDR1 SGHVS and CDR2 FQNEAQ. The CDR3 nucleotides are TGTGCCAGCAGCGAAGGTAGCCGGGGAACCGGGGAGCTGTTTTTT. This gives the protein CASSEGSRGTGELFF.

The chain joins TRBV21-1 to TRBJ2-2; TRBD2 was called by the table and not checked on the DNA. TRBV21-1 is labeled a pseudogene. The CDR3 is 12 residues long. The CDR3 sequence: CASMRATGELFF. In DNA, the CDR3 is TGTGCCAGCATGAGAGCAACCGGGGAGCTGTTTTTT.

This chain joins TRBV2 and TRBJ1-2; D is uncertain. Looked up from germline, CDR1 is SNHLY and CDR2 is FYNNEI. The CDR3 has 15 residues. V was trimmed by 4 bases and J by 4 bases, leaving 16 bases between them. The CDR3 loop is CASSVTGSEVYGYTF. For the CDR3, the DNA is TGTGCCAGCAGTGTAACGGGTTCGGAAGTCTATGGCTACACCTTC. Full variable domain (missing parts from reference TRBV2 and TRBJ1-2): EPEVTQTPSHQVTQMGQEVILRCVPISNHLYFYWYRQILGQKVEFLVSFYNNEISEKSEIFDDQFSVERPDGSNFTLKIRSTKLEDSAMYFCASSVTGSEVYGYTFGSGTRLTVV.

J is TRBJ1-4 and V is TRBV5-4, with a weak D call TRBD1 (6 bases). The V end lost 1 base, the J end lost 11 bases, and 12 bases lay between the germline ends. Germline V gene lookup returns CDR1 SGHNT and CDR2 YYREEE (reference sequence). The CDR3 sequence is 13 residues long. This CDR3 reads CASSLQGMGKLFF. CDR3 sequence (DNA): TGTGCCAGCAGCTTGCAGGGGATGGGGAAACTGTTTTTT.

Note on this clone: Other DNA sequences in the same sample also yield this CDR3. The genes are TRBV7-3 and TRBJ1-1; no clear D. The V and J ends lost 3 bases and 3 bases respectively, with 8 bases between them. The CDR3 covers 13 residues. CDR1 and CDR2 from the germline V gene are SGHTA and FQGTGA. The CDR3 nucleotides read TGTGCCAGCAGCTTGTCGCGGGACACTGAAGCTTTCTTT. Protein: CASSLSRDTEAFF.

This clone was picked up a small number of times. This chain links TRBV6-1 with TRBJ2-7; 7 bases agree with TRBD1. The ends lost 1 base at V and 5 bases at J; junction bases unmatched: 5. This CDR3 comprises 14 residues. Germline V gene data show CDR1 as MNHNS and CDR2 as SASEGT. The CDR3 spells CASSEGDRVHEQYF. CDR3 nucleotides: TGTGCCAGCAGTGAAGGTGACAGGGTCCACGAGCAGTACTTC.

The chain links TRBV2 to TRBJ1-1; 8 nucleotides agree with TRBD1. V lost 2 bases to trimming and J lost 1 base; unmatched junction nucleotides: 6. This CDR3 contains 16 residues. Germline CDR1 SNHLY, CDR2 FYNNEI. As DNA, the CDR3 is TGTGCCAGCAGTGAAACGCGGACAGGGTGGAACACTGAAGCTTTCTTT. Protein sequence: CASSETRTGWNTEAFF.

This clone was counted a few times. The J gene is TRBJ2-7, the V gene TRBV9, with D perhaps matching TRBD2 (6 bases). The CDR3 sequence is 14 residues long. V lost 4 bases and J 5 bases, leaving 16 bases between the germline ends. The V gene's germline CDR1 is SGDLS and CDR2 YYNGEE. CDR3 sequence: CASSPSGWSNEQYF. The CDR3 DNA reads as TGTGCCAGCAGCCCGAGCGGGTGGAGCAACGAGCAGTACTTC.

The chain links TRBV4-1 to TRBJ2-5; 7 positions agree with TRBD2. Germline V gene lookup returns CDR1 MGHRA and CDR2 YSYEKL. The CDR3 is made up of 15 amino acids. The J segment lost 4 bases and the V segment lost 0 bases, leaving 5 bases of the junction unmatched. DNA for the CDR3: TGCGCCAGCAGCCAAGATCCAGGACTAGGAGAGACCCAGTACTTC. The encoded protein is CASSQDPGLGETQYF.

The chain is built from TRBV28 and TRBJ1-5; the match to TRBD1 covers 11 bases. The CDR3 is 19 residues long. Germline V CDR1 and CDR2: MDHEN, SYDVKM. Trimming at V came to 2 bases and at J to 2 bases, leaving 11 bases not matched to a gene. The CDR3 DNA sequence: TGTGCCAGCAGTTTAAGGGGAGACTCGGGACAGGGGGGCAATCAGCCCCAGCATTTT. The encoded protein is CASSLRGDSGQGGNQPQHF.

This CDR3 is CASSQVSGGVTDTQYF. In nucleotides, the CDR3 is TGTGCCAGCAGCCAGGTTAGCGGGGGGGTCACAGATACGCAGTATTTT. This chain connects TRBV4-2 to TRBJ2-3, with TRBD2 matching over 11 bases. CDR1 is LGHNA and CDR2 is YNFKEQ in the germline V gene. V gave up 3 bases and J gave up 2 bases; unmatched junction bases: 4. The CDR3 contains 16 residues.

Comment on this clone: Additional DNA sequences in this sample encode the identical CDR3. The rearrangement links TRBV12-3 or TRBV12-4 to TRBJ2-1; TRBD1 might be the D (5 bases). The length of the CDR3 is 13 residues. The germline V and J ends were trimmed by 2 bases and 4 bases, with 6 bases remaining between them. CDR3 DNA sequence: TGTGCCAGCAGTTTACGACAGTACAATGAGCAGTTCTTC. Its translation is CASSLRQYNEQFF.

The chain is built from TRBV12-5 and TRBJ2-7, with 9 bases lining up with TRBD1. Trimming took 6 bases from V and 4 from J; bases not matched to a gene: 4. This CDR3 is 13 amino acids long. The germline V gene encodes CDR1 LGHNT and CDR2 FRNRAP. For the CDR3, the DNA is TGTGCTAGTGGACGGGACAGGGAGTACGAGCAGTACTTC. Its protein product is CASGRDREYEQYF.

The chain is built from TRBV5-1 and TRBJ2-5; D is perhaps TRBD2 (6 bases). Germline assignment: CDR1 SGHRS and CDR2 YFSETQ. CDR3 size: 14 residues. The V end lost 5 bases, the J end lost 5 bases, and 16 bases lay between the germline ends. CDR3 nucleotides: TGCGCCAGCAGTCAACAGGAGGGTGGGGAGACCCAGTACTTC. This sequence encodes CASSQQEGGETQYF.

This clone has only a few counts. V is TRBV19 and J is TRBJ2-6; 7 bases match TRBD1. V lost 7 bases and J lost 2; bases outside the gene matches: 17. Germline V gene sequence: CDR1 LNHDA, CDR2 SQIVND (reference sequence). The CDR3 loop spans 19 amino acids. CDR3 DNA sequence: TGTGCCAGTACCACGTCCCGGGACAGCTCCGGAGCTGGGGCCAACGTCCTGACTTTC. Amino acid sequence: CASTTSRDSSGAGANVLTF.